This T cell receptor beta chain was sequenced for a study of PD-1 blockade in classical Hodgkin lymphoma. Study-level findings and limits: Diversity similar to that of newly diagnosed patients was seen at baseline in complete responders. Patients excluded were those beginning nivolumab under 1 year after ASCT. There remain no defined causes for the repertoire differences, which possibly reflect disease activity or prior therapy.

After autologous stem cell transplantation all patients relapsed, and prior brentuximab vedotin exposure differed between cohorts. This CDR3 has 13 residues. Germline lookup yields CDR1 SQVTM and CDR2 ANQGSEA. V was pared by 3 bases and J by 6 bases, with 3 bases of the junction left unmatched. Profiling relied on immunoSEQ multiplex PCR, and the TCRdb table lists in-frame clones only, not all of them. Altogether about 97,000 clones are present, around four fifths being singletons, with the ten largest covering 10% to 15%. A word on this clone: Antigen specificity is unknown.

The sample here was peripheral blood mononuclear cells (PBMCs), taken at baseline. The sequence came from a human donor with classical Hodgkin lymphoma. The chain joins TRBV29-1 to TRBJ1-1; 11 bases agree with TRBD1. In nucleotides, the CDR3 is TGCAGCGTTGAGGGGACAGGGGGGGCTGAAGCTTTCTTT. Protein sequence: CSVEGTGGAEAFF.